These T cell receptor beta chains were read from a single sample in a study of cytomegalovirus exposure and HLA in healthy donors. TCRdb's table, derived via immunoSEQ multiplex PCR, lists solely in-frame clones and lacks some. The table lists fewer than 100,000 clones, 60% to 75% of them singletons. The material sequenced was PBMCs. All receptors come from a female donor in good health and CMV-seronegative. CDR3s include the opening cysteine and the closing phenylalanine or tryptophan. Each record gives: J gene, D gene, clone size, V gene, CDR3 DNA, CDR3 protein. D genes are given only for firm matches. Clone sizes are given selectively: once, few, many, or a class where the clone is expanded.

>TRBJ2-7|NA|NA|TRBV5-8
TGTGCCAGCAGCCCATGGGCGAGCTCCTACGAGCAGTACTTC
CASSPWASSYEQYF
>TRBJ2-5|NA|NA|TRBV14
TGTGCCAGCAGCCAAGGGTGGGCCAAGGAGACCCAGTACTTC
CASSQGWAKETQYF
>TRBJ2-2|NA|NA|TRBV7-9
TGTGCCAGCAGCTTAAACCTTGGGACAACCGGGGAGCTGTTTTTT
CASSLNLGTTGELFF
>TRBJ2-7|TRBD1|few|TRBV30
TGTGCCTGGAGTCGGGACAGGGGCATTTCCGAGCAGTACTTC
CAWSRDRGISEQYF
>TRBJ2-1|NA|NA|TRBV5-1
TGCGCCAGCAGCTTAGGTAGCAGCGACCTTTACAATGAGCAGTTCTTC
CASSLGSSDLYNEQFF
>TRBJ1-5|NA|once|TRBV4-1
TGCGCCAGCAGCCAAGTTTCTCGGGGGAATAGCAATCAGCCCCAGCATTTT
CASSQVSRGNSNQPQHF
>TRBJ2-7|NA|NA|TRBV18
TGTGCCAGCTCACCGGCACGCAACTACGAGCAGTACTTC
CASSPARNYEQYF
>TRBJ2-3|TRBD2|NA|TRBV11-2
TGTGCCAGCAGCTTAGTGCCCCCGTCTAGCGGGAACACAGATACGCAGTATTTT
CASSLVPPSSGNTDTQYF
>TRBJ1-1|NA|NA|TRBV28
TGTGCCAGCTGGAGGAAGACCCGCACTGAAGCTTTCTTT
CASWRKTRTEAFF
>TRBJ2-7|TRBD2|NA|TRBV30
TGTGCCTGGAGTGAAGGGAGGGTGAAGAGATCCGAGCAGTACTTC
CAWSEGRVKRSEQYF
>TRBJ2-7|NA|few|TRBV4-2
TGTGCCAGCAGCCAAGCGAGATCGGGCGAGCAGTACTTC
CASSQARSGEQYF
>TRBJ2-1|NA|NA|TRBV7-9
TGTGCCAGCCTCTACAGATACAATGAGCAGTTCTTC
CASLYRYNEQFF
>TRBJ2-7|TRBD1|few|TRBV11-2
TGTGCCAGCAGCTTAGGCAGGGGGTACAACTACGAGCAGTACTTC
CASSLGRGYNYEQYF
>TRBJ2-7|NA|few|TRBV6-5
TGTGCCAGCATCAGTAAGCCAGGAACTGCCTACGAGCAGTACTTC
CASISKPGTAYEQYF
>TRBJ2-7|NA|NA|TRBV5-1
TGCGCCAGCAGCTTGGAATGGGCAGCTTTTTCCTACGAGCAGTACTTC
CASSLEWAAFSYEQYF
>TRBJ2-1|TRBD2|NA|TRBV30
TGTGCCTGGAGTTGGGTGGCTAGCGGGGTTGGTGAGCAGTTCTTC
CAWSWVASGVGEQFF
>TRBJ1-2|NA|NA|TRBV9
TGTGCCAGCAGCGTAGGTACGGGTAACTATGGCTACACCTTC
CASSVGTGNYGYTF
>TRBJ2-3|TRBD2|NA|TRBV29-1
TGCAGCGCCTCAGGACTAGCGGGCACAGATACGCAGTATTTT
CSASGLAGTDTQYF
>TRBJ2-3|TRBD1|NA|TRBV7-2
TGTGCCAGCAGCCTACAGGGGGCCAGCACAGATACGCAGTATTTT
CASSLQGASTDTQYF
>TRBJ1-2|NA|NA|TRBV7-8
TGTGCCAGCAGCTCTATGGGGCTAGGAAACTATGGCTACACCTTC
CASSSMGLGNYGYTF
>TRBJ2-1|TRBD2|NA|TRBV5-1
TGCGCCAGCAGCACCAGACTAGCGGGAGAAAAAAATGAGCAGTTCTTC
CASSTRLAGEKNEQFF
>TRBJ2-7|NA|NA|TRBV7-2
TGTGCCAGCAGCTCAAGGACAGTGGGTTCCTACGAGCAGTACTTC
CASSSRTVGSYEQYF
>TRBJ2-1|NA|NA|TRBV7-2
TGTGCCAGCAGCTTGCTAGCCCCGAGCTCCTACAATGAGCAGCTCTTC
CASSLLAPSSYNEQLF
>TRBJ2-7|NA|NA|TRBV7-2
TGTGCCAGCAGCTTAGTTCTCCTTTACGAGCAGTACTTC
CASSLVLLYEQYF
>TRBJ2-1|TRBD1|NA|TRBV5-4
TGTGCCAGCAGCCTAAGGACAGGGCCCTACAATGAGCAGTTCTTC
CASSLRTGPYNEQFF
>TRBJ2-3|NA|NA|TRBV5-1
TGCGCCAGCCGCACTGTTGTCGCAGATACGCAGTATTTT
CASRTVVADTQYF
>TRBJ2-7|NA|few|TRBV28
TGTGCCAGCAAACAGGTTAACTACGAGCAGTACTTC
CASKQVNYEQYF
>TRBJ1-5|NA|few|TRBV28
TGTGCCAGCAGTCTAACGGGGTATCCGCAGCCCCAGCATTTT
CASSLTGYPQPQHF
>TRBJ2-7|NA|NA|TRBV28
TGTGCCAGCAGTACGGTCTCCAGGTCGTACTACGAGCAGTACTTC
CASSTVSRSYYEQYF
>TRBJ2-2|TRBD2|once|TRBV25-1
TGTGCCAGCCGGGGACTAGCGGCTTTGAACACCGGGGAGCTGTTTTTT
CASRGLAALNTGELFF
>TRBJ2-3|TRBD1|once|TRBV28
TGTGCCAGCAGTCTCCGGGACAGAACGCAGTATTTT
CASSLRDRTQYF
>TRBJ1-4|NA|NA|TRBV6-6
TGTGCCAGCAGTTACTCGAGGGAAAAACTGTTTTTT
CASSYSREKLFF
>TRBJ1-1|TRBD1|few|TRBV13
TGTGCCAGCAGCTCCAGGGGGCCCCGCACTGAAGCTTTCTTT
CASSSRGPRTEAFF
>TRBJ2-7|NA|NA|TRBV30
TGTGCCTGGAATCTAGGGGGGGCTGGGCAGTACTTC
CAWNLGGAGQYF
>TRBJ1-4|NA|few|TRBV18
TGTGCCAGCTCACCAAGGGGATATGAAAAACTGTTTTTT
CASSPRGYEKLFF
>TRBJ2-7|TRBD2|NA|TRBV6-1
TGTGCCAGCAGTGCGACTACTAGCGGGACGTCCTACGAGCAGTACTTC
CASSATTSGTSYEQYF
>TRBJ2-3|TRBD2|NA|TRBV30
TGTGCCTGGAGCCGGCTAGCGGGAGCGGGAGATACGCAGTATTTT
CAWSRLAGAGDTQYF
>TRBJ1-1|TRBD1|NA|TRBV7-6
TGTGCCAGCAGCACCCGGACAGGGACGAACACTGAAGCTTTCTTT
CASSTRTGTNTEAFF
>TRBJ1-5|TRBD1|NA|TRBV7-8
TGTGCCAGCAGCGCGGCGATCCAGGGGGTTCAGCCCCAGCATTTT
CASSAAIQGVQPQHF
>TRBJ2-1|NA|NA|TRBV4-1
TGCGCCAGCAGCCAAGATCTTTTAGCTGACAATGAGCAGTTCTTC
CASSQDLLADNEQFF
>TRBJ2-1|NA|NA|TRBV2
TGTGCCAGCAGTGAAGGGGACTCCCTCTTCAATGAGCAGTTCTTC
CASSEGDSLFNEQFF
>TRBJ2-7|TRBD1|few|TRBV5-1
TGCGCCAGCAGCGTGGGACAGGGGAGCTCCTACGAGCAGTACTTC
CASSVGQGSSYEQYF
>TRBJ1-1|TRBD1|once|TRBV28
TGTGCCAGCAGTGTACCACAGGGGCCATCGAACACTGAAGCTTTCTTT
CASSVPQGPSNTEAFF
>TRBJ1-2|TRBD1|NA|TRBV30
TGTGCCTTGACAGGGGGAAACTATGGCTACACCTTC
CALTGGNYGYTF
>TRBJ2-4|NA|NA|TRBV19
TGTGCCAGTAGTAACCCAGGGGACAAAAACATTCAGTACTTC
CASSNPGDKNIQYF
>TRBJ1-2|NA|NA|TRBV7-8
TGTGCCAGCAGCGCCGAGGGTAATAATCACTATGGCTACACCTTC
CASSAEGNNHYGYTF
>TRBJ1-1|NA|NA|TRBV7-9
TGTGCCAGCAGCTTAGGAGGTGAAGCTTTCTTT
CASSLGGEAFF
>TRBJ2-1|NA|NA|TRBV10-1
TGCGCCAGCAGTGCCCTGGTGGAGACTGAGCAGTTCTTC
CASSALVETEQFF
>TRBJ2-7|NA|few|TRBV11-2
TGTGCCAGCAGCTTCTCCGGGGGCTCCTACGAGCAGTACTTC
CASSFSGGSYEQYF
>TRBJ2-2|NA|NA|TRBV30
TGTGCCTGGACCAGGCCGACGCGCACCGGGGAGCTGTTTTTT
CAWTRPTRTGELFF
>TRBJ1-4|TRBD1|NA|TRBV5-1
TGCGCCAGCAGCTTCGGACAGGTGAATGAAAAACTGTTTTTT
CASSFGQVNEKLFF
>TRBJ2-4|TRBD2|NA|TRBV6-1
TGTGCCAGCAGTCCGACTAGCGGGAGCAAAAACATTCAGTACTTC
CASSPTSGSKNIQYF
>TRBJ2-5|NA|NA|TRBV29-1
TGCAGCGTTGAAGGTTCTTACCAAGAGACCCAGTACTTC
CSVEGSYQETQYF
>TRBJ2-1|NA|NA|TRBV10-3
TGTGCCATCGAACCCGAGGGGGACCCTATCGGGCAGTTCTTC
CAIEPEGDPIGQFF
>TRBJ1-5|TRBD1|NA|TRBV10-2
TGCGCCAGCAGTGACCTTTGGGTTGACAGGGATGAAACGCCCCAGCATTTT
CASSDLWVDRDETPQHF